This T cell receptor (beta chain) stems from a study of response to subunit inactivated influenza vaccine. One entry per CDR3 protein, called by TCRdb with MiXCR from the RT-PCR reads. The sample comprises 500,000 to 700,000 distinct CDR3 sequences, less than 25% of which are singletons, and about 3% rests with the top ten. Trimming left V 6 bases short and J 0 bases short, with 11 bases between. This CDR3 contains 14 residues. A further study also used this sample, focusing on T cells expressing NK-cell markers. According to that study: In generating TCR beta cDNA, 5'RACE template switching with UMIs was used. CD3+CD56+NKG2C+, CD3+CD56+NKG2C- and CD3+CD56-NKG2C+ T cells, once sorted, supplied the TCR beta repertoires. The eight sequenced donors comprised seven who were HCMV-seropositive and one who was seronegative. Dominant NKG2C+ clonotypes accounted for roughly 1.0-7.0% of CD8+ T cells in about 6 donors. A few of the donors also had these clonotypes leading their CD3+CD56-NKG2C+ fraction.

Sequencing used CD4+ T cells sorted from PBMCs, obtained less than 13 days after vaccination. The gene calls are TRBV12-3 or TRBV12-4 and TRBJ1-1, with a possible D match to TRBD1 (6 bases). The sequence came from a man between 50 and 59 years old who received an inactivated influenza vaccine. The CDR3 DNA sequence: TGTGCCAGCAGGACGGACAGCCTGAACACTGAAGCTTTCTTT. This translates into CASRTDSLNTEAFF.